The rows below give T cell receptor beta chains drawn from one sample of a study of response to subunit inactivated influenza vaccine. TCRdb reprocessed the RT-PCR reads with MiXCR, giving one entry per CDR3 protein. The sample yields roughly 160,000 distinct CDR3 sequences, over 8.5% seen once. Sequencing used CD8+ T cells sorted from PBMCs, obtained less than 25 months after vaccination. The origin of the receptors is a man aged 45-69 years who received an inactivated influenza vaccine. Both conserved end residues are part of each CDR3. D genes are given only for firm matches. Expanded clones get a size class; other rows say once, few or many, or leave the size out.

v_gene: TRBV12-3/TRBV12-4
d_gene: -
abundance: few
j_gene: TRBJ2-2
CDR3aa: CASSLQIRGTGELFF
CDR3nt: TGTGCCAGCAGTTTACAAATCCGGGGCACCGGGGAGCTGTTTTTT

v_gene: TRBV6-4
d_gene: TRBD1
abundance: -
j_gene: TRBJ2-4
CDR3aa: CASSDGDRQLRRKNIQYF
CDR3nt: TGTGCCAGCAGTGATGGGGACAGGCAGCTTAGGCGGAAAAACATTCAGTACTTC

v_gene: TRBV21-1
d_gene: -
abundance: few
j_gene: TRBJ2-3
CDR3aa: CASSKRGGGLTDTQYF
CDR3nt: TGTGCCAGCAGCAAAAGGGGCGGGGGTCTCACAGATACGCAGTATTTT

v_gene: TRBV29-1
d_gene: -
abundance: many
j_gene: TRBJ2-7
CDR3aa: CSVEDVVADSYEQYF
CDR3nt: TGCAGCGTTGAAGATGTAGTAGCGGACTCCTACGAGCAGTACTTC

v_gene: TRBV6-2/TRBV6-3
d_gene: TRBD2
abundance: -
j_gene: TRBJ2-7
CDR3aa: CASSPGTSGEQYF
CDR3nt: TGTGCCAGCAGCCCAGGGACTAGCGGCGAGCAGTACTTC

v_gene: TRBV4-3
d_gene: TRBD1
abundance: many
j_gene: TRBJ2-1
CDR3aa: CASSQDMGQGNNEQFF
CDR3nt: TGCGCCAGCAGCCAAGATATGGGACAGGGGAACAATGAGCAGTTCTTC

v_gene: TRBV27
d_gene: TRBD1
abundance: few
j_gene: TRBJ2-2
CDR3aa: CASSPLGTGPGELFF
CDR3nt: TGTGCCAGCAGCCCATTGGGGACAGGTCCCGGGGAGCTGTTTTTT

v_gene: TRBV7-8
d_gene: TRBD2
abundance: -
j_gene: TRBJ2-3
CDR3aa: CASSFRAGGSTDTQYF
CDR3nt: TGTGCCAGCAGCTTCCGAGCGGGGGGTAGCACAGATACGCAGTATTTT

v_gene: TRBV12-3/TRBV12-4
d_gene: -
abundance: few
j_gene: TRBJ2-5
CDR3aa: CASSPLLVQETQYF
CDR3nt: TGTGCCAGCAGTCCACTCCTGGTCCAAGAGACCCAGTACTTC

v_gene: TRBV6-5
d_gene: -
abundance: few
j_gene: TRBJ2-3
CDR3aa: CASSWADSLADTQYF
CDR3nt: TGTGCCAGCAGTTGGGCGGACAGCCTTGCAGATACGCAGTATTTT

v_gene: TRBV21-1
d_gene: -
abundance: -
j_gene: TRBJ2-1
CDR3aa: CASSKVGPAFDWCSYNEQFF
CDR3nt: TGTGCCAGCAGCAAAGTCGGGCCGGCCTTTGATTGGTGTTCCTACAATGAGCAGTTCTTC

v_gene: TRBV7-9
d_gene: -
abundance: few
j_gene: TRBJ2-5
CDR3aa: CASSSNREQETQYF
CDR3nt: TGTGCCAGCAGTTCAAACAGGGAACAGGAGACCCAGTACTTC

v_gene: TRBV4-3
d_gene: -
abundance: -
j_gene: TRBJ1-6
CDR3aa: CASSSRSYNSPLHF
CDR3nt: TGCGCCAGCAGCTCCCGATCCTATAATTCACCCCTCCACTTT

v_gene: TRBV12-3/TRBV12-4
d_gene: -
abundance: many
j_gene: TRBJ2-7
CDR3aa: CASSWSDSDYEQYF
CDR3nt: TGTGCCAGCAGTTGGAGCGACTCCGACTACGAGCAGTACTTC

v_gene: TRBV11-2
d_gene: TRBD1
abundance: many
j_gene: TRBJ1-2
CDR3aa: CASSTGTALYGYTF
CDR3nt: TGTGCCAGCAGCACTGGGACAGCTCTCTATGGCTACACCTTC

v_gene: TRBV5-1
d_gene: TRBD1
abundance: -
j_gene: TRBJ2-3
CDR3aa: CASSLVTGETDTQYF
CDR3nt: TGCGCCAGCAGCTTGGTGACAGGGGAGACAGATACGCAGTATTTT

v_gene: TRBV14
d_gene: -
abundance: -
j_gene: TRBJ1-1
CDR3aa: CASSQATAVEAFF
CDR3nt: TGTGCCAGCAGCCAAGCCACAGCCGTTGAAGCTTTCTTT

v_gene: TRBV5-1
d_gene: -
abundance: -
j_gene: TRBJ1-2
CDR3aa: CASSFNPSIYGYTF
CDR3nt: TGCGCCAGCAGCTTCAATCCAAGTATCTATGGCTACACCTTC

v_gene: TRBV6-2/TRBV6-3
d_gene: TRBD1
abundance: few
j_gene: TRBJ2-4
CDR3aa: CASRDRDRTKNIQYF
CDR3nt: TGTGCCAGCAGGGATCGGGACAGAACCAAAAACATTCAGTACTTC

v_gene: TRBV5-6
d_gene: -
abundance: few
j_gene: TRBJ2-1
CDR3aa: CASSPQGVYNEQFF
CDR3nt: TGTGCCAGCAGCCCCCAGGGTGTCTACAATGAGCAGTTCTTC

v_gene: TRBV7-7
d_gene: -
abundance: -
j_gene: TRBJ2-3
CDR3aa: CASSLRETDTQYF
CDR3nt: TGTGCTAGCAGCTTGAGGGAGACAGATACGCAGTATTTT

v_gene: TRBV5-1
d_gene: -
abundance: few
j_gene: TRBJ2-1
CDR3aa: CASSPEGYNEQFF
CDR3nt: TGCGCCAGCAGCCCCGAGGGGTACAATGAGCAGTTCTTC

v_gene: TRBV24-1
d_gene: -
abundance: many
j_gene: TRBJ1-6
CDR3aa: CATSDHGNSPLHF
CDR3nt: TGTGCCACCAGTGACCACGGCAATTCACCCCTCCACTTT

v_gene: TRBV6-2/TRBV6-3
d_gene: -
abundance: -
j_gene: TRBJ2-7
CDR3aa: CASSYSWGREQYF
CDR3nt: TGTGCCAGCAGTTACTCCTGGGGGCGCGAGCAGTACTTC

v_gene: TRBV6-5
d_gene: -
abundance: few
j_gene: TRBJ2-1
CDR3aa: CASSYGSFLPQFF
CDR3nt: TGTGCCAGCAGTTACGGTAGCTTCCTTCCCCAGTTCTTC

v_gene: TRBV10-3
d_gene: TRBD2
abundance: -
j_gene: TRBJ2-7
CDR3aa: CAISVAGLGYEQYF
CDR3nt: TGTGCCATCAGCGTAGCGGGGTTGGGCTACGAGCAGTACTTC

v_gene: TRBV7-9
d_gene: -
abundance: few
j_gene: TRBJ1-2
CDR3aa: CASSLDPGSLNYGYTF
CDR3nt: TGTGCCAGCAGCTTAGATCCAGGGAGTCTTAACTATGGCTACACCTTC

v_gene: TRBV6-5
d_gene: -
abundance: many
j_gene: TRBJ2-7
CDR3aa: CASSPSFISGGVFKSFSEQYF
CDR3nt: TGTGCCAGCAGCCCCAGTTTTATATCGGGTGGAGTCTTTAAGTCGTTCTCCGAGCAGTACTTC

v_gene: TRBV10-3
d_gene: TRBD1
abundance: once
j_gene: TRBJ1-5
CDR3aa: CAISTGQGSQPQHF
CDR3nt: TGTGCCATCAGCACGGGACAGGGAAGTCAGCCCCAGCATTTT

v_gene: TRBV7-9
d_gene: -
abundance: -
j_gene: TRBJ2-7
CDR3aa: CASSLADLWDEQYF
CDR3nt: TGTGCCAGCAGCTTAGCCGACCTTTGGGACGAGCAGTACTTC

v_gene: TRBV21-1
d_gene: -
abundance: few
j_gene: TRBJ2-7
CDR3aa: CANLPKTGGDEQYF
CDR3nt: TGTGCCAACTTACCTAAGACAGGGGGGGACGAGCAGTACTTC

v_gene: TRBV12-3/TRBV12-4
d_gene: TRBD2
abundance: -
j_gene: TRBJ2-3
CDR3aa: CASQTSESPHTDTQYF
CDR3nt: TGTGCCAGCCAGACTAGCGAATCTCCTCACACAGATACGCAGTATTTT

v_gene: TRBV2
d_gene: -
abundance: -
j_gene: TRBJ2-2
CDR3aa: CASSDGYTGELFF
CDR3nt: TGTGCCAGCAGTGACGGGTACACCGGGGAGCTGTTTTTT

v_gene: TRBV28
d_gene: -
abundance: -
j_gene: TRBJ2-7
CDR3aa: CASSLNRASYEQYF
CDR3nt: TGTGCCAGCAGTTTAAACAGGGCTTCCTACGAGCAGTACTTC

v_gene: TRBV7-9
d_gene: -
abundance: few
j_gene: TRBJ1-5
CDR3aa: CASSQSRGPYSNQPQHF
CDR3nt: TGTGCCAGCAGCCAATCGCGAGGCCCGTATAGCAATCAGCCCCAGCATTTT

v_gene: TRBV12-3/TRBV12-4
d_gene: TRBD1
abundance: many
j_gene: TRBJ2-3
CDR3aa: CASSLRDRGTDTQYF
CDR3nt: TGTGCCAGCAGTTTGCGGGACAGGGGGACAGATACGCAGTATTTT

v_gene: TRBV24-1
d_gene: -
abundance: many
j_gene: TRBJ2-5
CDR3aa: CATSDRGYETQYF
CDR3nt: TGTGCCACCAGTGACAGGGGATACGAGACCCAGTACTTC

v_gene: TRBV4-1
d_gene: -
abundance: many
j_gene: TRBJ1-1
CDR3aa: CASSQREGGTEAFF
CDR3nt: TGCGCCAGCAGCCAAAGGGAGGGAGGCACTGAAGCTTTCTTT

v_gene: TRBV4-3
d_gene: -
abundance: -
j_gene: TRBJ2-7
CDR3aa: CASSQRTDSYEQYF
CDR3nt: TGCGCCAGCAGCCAAAGGACGGACTCCTACGAGCAGTACTTC

v_gene: TRBV7-9
d_gene: -
abundance: many
j_gene: TRBJ1-5
CDR3aa: CASSLKGLNPQHF
CDR3nt: TGTGCCAGCAGCTTAAAGGGGTTGAATCCCCAGCATTTT

v_gene: TRBV2
d_gene: -
abundance: few
j_gene: TRBJ2-7
CDR3aa: CASLGTPSYEQYF
CDR3nt: TGTGCCAGCCTCGGGACTCCGTCCTACGAGCAGTACTTC

v_gene: TRBV4-3
d_gene: -
abundance: few
j_gene: TRBJ2-3
CDR3aa: CASSQDHWGGTDTQYF
CDR3nt: TGCGCCAGCAGCCAAGATCACTGGGGGGGCACAGATACGCAGTATTTT

v_gene: TRBV7-9
d_gene: TRBD2
abundance: -
j_gene: TRBJ2-2
CDR3aa: CASSELAGSNTGELFF
CDR3nt: TGTGCCAGCAGCGAACTAGCGGGGTCGAACACCGGGGAGCTGTTTTTT